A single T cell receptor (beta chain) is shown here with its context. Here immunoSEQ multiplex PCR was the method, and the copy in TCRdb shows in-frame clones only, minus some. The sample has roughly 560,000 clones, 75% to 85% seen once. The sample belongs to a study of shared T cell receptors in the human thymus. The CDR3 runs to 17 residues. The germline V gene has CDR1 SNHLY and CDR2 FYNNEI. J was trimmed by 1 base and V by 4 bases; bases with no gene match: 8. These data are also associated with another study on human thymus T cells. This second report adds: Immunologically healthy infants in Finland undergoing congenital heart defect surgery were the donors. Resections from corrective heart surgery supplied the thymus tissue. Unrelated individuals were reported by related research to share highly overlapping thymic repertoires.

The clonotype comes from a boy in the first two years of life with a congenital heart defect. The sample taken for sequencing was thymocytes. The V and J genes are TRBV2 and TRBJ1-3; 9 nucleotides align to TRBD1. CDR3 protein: CASSARTGDESGNTIYF. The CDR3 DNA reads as TGTGCCAGCAGTGCCCGGACAGGGGACGAGTCTGGAAACACCATATATTTT.